This TCR beta chain is from a study of cytomegalovirus exposure and HLA in healthy donors. Findings and caveats of the study: It was reported that the classifier diagnosed cytomegalovirus status with high specificity and sensitivity in both the original and validation cohorts. Altogether, 150 to 200 TCR beta chains were recorded as cytomegalovirus-associated. A later analysis linked a missense variant in DCLRE1C to the trimming of TCR beta V and J genes.

Samples came from healthy bone marrow donors. Germline V gene data show CDR1 as SEHNR and CDR2 as FQNEAQ (reference sequence). V gave up 5 bases and J gave up 11 bases, with 30 bases separating them. The CDR3 totals 17 residues. A word on this clone: What it recognizes is unknown.

Primers for the PCR totalled 60 Vbeta and 13 Jbeta. This table comes from immunoSEQ multiplex PCR, and its TCRdb copy is limited to in-frame clones, with some not included. The sample has 110,000 to 150,000 clones; 65% to 80% are singletons. The rearrangement joins TRBV7-9 to TRBJ1-2, with a weak D call TRBD1 (5 bases). The clonotype was recovered from a woman aged 45-60 years in good health and CMV-seropositive. The source material was PBMCs. The CDR3 is CASSRQRPGLPDVTYTF. CDR3 DNA sequence: TGTGCCAGCAGCCGCCAACGCCCGGGACTACCTGACGTGACGTACACCTTC.